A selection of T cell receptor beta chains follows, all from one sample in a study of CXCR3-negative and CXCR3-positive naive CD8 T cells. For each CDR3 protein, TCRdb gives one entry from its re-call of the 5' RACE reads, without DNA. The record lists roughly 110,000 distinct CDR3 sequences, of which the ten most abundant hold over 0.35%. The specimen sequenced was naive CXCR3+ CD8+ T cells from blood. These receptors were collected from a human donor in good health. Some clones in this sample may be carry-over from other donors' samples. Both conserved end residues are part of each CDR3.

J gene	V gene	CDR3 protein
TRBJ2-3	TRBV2	CASSADPVGGAASTDTQYF
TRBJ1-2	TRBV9	CASSPTGTTNYGYTF
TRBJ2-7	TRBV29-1	CSVTGLAGFIEQYF
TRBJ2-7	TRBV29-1	CSVDPGQGGYEQYF
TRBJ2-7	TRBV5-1	CASSLDTTSFEQYF
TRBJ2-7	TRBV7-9	CASSSENHSYEQYF
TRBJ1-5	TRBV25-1	CASDVIPGQGSDQPQHF
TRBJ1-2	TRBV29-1	CSVGTGGFYGYTF
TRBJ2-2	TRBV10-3	CAIRRDETGELFF
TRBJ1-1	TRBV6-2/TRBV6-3	CASRQNPSWVNTEAFF
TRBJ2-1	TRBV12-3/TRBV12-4	CASSLGRQTQFF